These 12 T cell receptor beta chains came from one sample sequenced in a study of Ad26.COV2.S vaccination and SARS-CoV-2 variants. Described treatment: about 20 received Ad26.COV2.S at low or high dose, single or two shots; about 5 received placebo; per-sample allocation not given. Collection of samples fell on day 63 after the first vaccine or placebo injection. The data were produced by immunoSEQ multiplex PCR, yet TCRdb's version contains in-frame clones alone and is incomplete. The table shows approximately 400,000 clones, with approximately 81% occurring only once. The specimen was peripheral blood, collected in a trial of Ad26.COV2.S vaccine versus placebo. These receptors came from a person between 18 and 60 years old who received the Ad26.COV2.S COVID-19 vaccine or a placebo.

This chain connects TRBV3-1 (or the pseudogene TRBV3-2) to TRBJ2-7; either TRBD1 or TRBD2 may supply D (6 bases each). Germline CDR1 is LGHDT and CDR2 is YNNKEL (reference sequence). The CDR3 runs 16 residues. Trimming cost V 4 bases and J 3 bases, with 19 bases left between them. The CDR3 coding sequence is TGTGCCAGCAGCCTGCGGGGCAGGGGTAAAGACTACGAGCAGTACTTC. It encodes CASSLRGRGKDYEQYF.

This clone was picked up one time. The CDR3 sequence: CASSIPGLAGYADTQYF. The CDR3 DNA is TGCGCCAGCAGCATTCCGGGACTAGCGGGGTATGCAGATACGCAGTATTTT. V and J are TRBV5-1 and TRBJ2-3; 13 positions match TRBD2. The V segment lost 4 bases and the J segment 4 bases; nucleotides outside the gene matches: 9. Germline V gene lookup returns CDR1 SGHRS and CDR2 YFSETQ. The CDR3 consists of 17 residues.

Only one count was recorded for this clone. This sequence joins TRBV25-1 and TRBJ2-7; 12 bases are shared with TRBD1. V lost 4 bases to trimming and J lost 5 bases; unmatched junction nucleotides: 9. The CDR3 consists of 16 residues. Germline V CDR1 and CDR2: MGHDK, SYGVNS. CDR3 region: CASSAYAGTGGNEQYF. DNA of the CDR3: TGTGCCAGCAGTGCCTACGCCGGGACAGGGGGCAACGAGCAGTACTTC.

J is TRBJ2-4 and V is TRBV27; 7 bases fit TRBD1. There are 12 residues in the CDR3. Germline trimming cut 2 bases from V and 13 bases from J; bases unmatched to any gene: 5. Germline V gene data show CDR1 as MNHEY and CDR2 as SMNVEV (reference sequence). The CDR3 loop is CASSLPGQLQYF. Here the CDR3 DNA reads TGTGCCAGCAGTTTACCGGGACAGTTGCAGTACTTC.

The gene calls are TRBV6-6 and TRBJ2-2; 7 nucleotides match TRBD2. The germline V gene encodes CDR1 MNHNY and CDR2 SVGAGI (reference sequence). Trimming cost V 6 bases and J 3 bases; bases outside gene matches: 7. This CDR3 is built from 15 residues. In DNA, the CDR3 is TGTGCCAGCAGAACGGCGGGGGAAGACACCGGGGAGCTGTTTTTT. Protein product: CASRTAGEDTGELFF.

This chain connects TRBV27 to TRBJ2-7; 14 nucleotides align to TRBD2. This CDR3 spans 17 amino acids. V shed 2 bases and J 2 bases; nucleotides not matched to a gene: 5. Germline CDR1 MNHEY, CDR2 SMNVEV (reference sequence). The CDR3 is CASSLRGTSGGTYEQYF. The CDR3 DNA is TGTGCCAGCAGTTTACGAGGGACTAGCGGGGGCACCTACGAGCAGTACTTC.

The chain carries TRBV11-2 and TRBJ2-3; TRBD2 matches 7 bases. The CDR3 is 13 amino acids. Losses at the gene ends were 5 bases for V and 1 base for J; bases not matched to a gene: 0. Germline loops: CDR1 SGHAT, CDR2 FQNNGV. CDR3 loop: CASSGRGTDTQYF. CDR3 nucleotide sequence: TGTGCCAGCAGCGGGAGGGGCACAGATACGCAGTATTTT.

This clone was seen more than once but under ten times. The V gene is TRBV28, the J gene TRBJ2-7; 7 bases fit TRBD2. V shed 0 bases and J 2 bases; nucleotides not matched to a gene: 4. The germline CDR1 and CDR2 sequences are MDHEN and SYDVKM. The length of the CDR3 is 15 residues. The CDR3 DNA reads as TGTGCCAGCAGTTTATGGGCTAGCGGTGCCTACGAGCAGTACTTC. This translates into CASSLWASGAYEQYF.

The chain links TRBV29-1 to TRBJ2-7; possible D gene TRBD1, 6 bases. The CDR3 runs 14 residues. The germline V gene has CDR1 SQVTM and CDR2 ANQGSEA. Trimming shortened V by 0 bases and J by 5 bases, and 14 bases separated the two germline ends. The CDR3 sequence: CSVEDRGGRDEQYF. DNA for the CDR3: TGCAGCGTTGAAGACAGGGGCGGTCGGGACGAGCAGTACTTC.

This clone showed up just a few times. This chain links TRBV28 with TRBJ1-1; D unresolved. Trimming removed 2 bases at V and 4 bases at J, with 11 bases between. Germline V gives CDR1 MDHEN, CDR2 SYDVKM. There are 14 residues in the CDR3. The CDR3: CASSLSKKGTEAFF. CDR3 nucleotides: TGTGCCAGCAGTTTAAGCAAGAAGGGCACTGAAGCTTTCTTT.

This clone was observed a single time. This chain uses TRBV2 with TRBJ2-3, with TRBD2 as a possible D gene (5 bases). CDR1 and CDR2 (germline): SNHLY, FYNNEI. Between the trimmed V and J ends, which lost 6 bases and 2 bases, there was a span of 12 bases. This CDR3 is 14 amino acids long. The CDR3 spells CASRGIGDTDTQYF. The CDR3 nucleotides are TGTGCCAGCAGAGGGATCGGGGACACAGATACGCAGTATTTT.

V is TRBV4-1 and J is TRBJ1-4; no clear D. The CDR3 extends over 16 amino acids. CDR1 MGHRA and CDR2 YSYEKL come from the germline V gene. Deletions cut 3 bases from V and 11 bases from J, with 22 bases between. Here the CDR3 DNA reads TGCGCCAGCAGCCAGGATACGGGAACAAATATAGGGAAACTGTTTTTT. Protein product: CASSQDTGTNIGKLFF.